These 24 T cell receptor beta chains came from one sample sequenced in a study of T cell responses to AZD1222 COVID-19 vaccine. The table came from immunoSEQ multiplex PCR; TCRdb's copy has only in-frame clones and leaves some out. This table holds 90,000 to 150,000 clones, around 92% found once. Specimen: peripheral blood, collected 28 days after the second AZD1222 dose. These receptors all stem from an adult who received the AZD1222 COVID-19 vaccine.

In nucleotides, the CDR3 is TGTGCCAGCAGCTCTCCGGCGCGGGGGGGCAAAGAGACCCAGTACTTC. It is translated as CASSSPARGGKETQYF. The gene calls are TRBV5-6 and TRBJ2-5; the match to TRBD2 covers 9 bases. This CDR3 spans 16 amino acids. Germline lookup yields CDR1 SGHDT and CDR2 YYEEEE. Losses at the gene ends were 3 bases for V and 3 bases for J; bases not matched to a gene: 9.

The chain recombines TRBV21-1 with TRBJ2-1; TRBD1 is the table's D call and was not checked against the DNA. TRBV21-1 is noted as a pseudogene. The CDR3 is 15 amino acids. For the CDR3, the DNA is TGTGCCAGCAGCATATTGGGACAGGATTGTAATGAGCAGTTCTTC. Protein: CASSILGQDCNEQFF.

The chain is built from TRBV18 and TRBJ1-6; D is unclear. V was clipped by 6 bases and J by 8 bases, with 17 bases between them. The V gene's germline CDR1 is KGHSH and CDR2 LQKENI. The CDR3 contains 15 residues. The CDR3 DNA follows: TGTGCCAGCTCGCTCAACGGGCAGGATCATTCACCCCTCCACTTT. Residues: CASSLNGQDHSPLHF.

The gene calls are TRBV5-5 and TRBJ1-6, with D hard to call. From germline, CDR1 is SGHKS and CDR2 YYEKEE (reference sequence). The CDR3 consists of 16 residues. Trimming stripped 2 bases from V and 7 bases from J, with 16 bases between. For the CDR3, the DNA is TGTGCCAGCAGCTTTGCTGTATATGGGGTGAATTCACCCCTCCACTTT. This codes for CASSFAVYGVNSPLHF.

The gene calls are TRBV10-3 and TRBJ2-2; possible D gene TRBD2, 6 bases. In germline, CDR1 is ENHRY, CDR2 SYGVKD. The germline V and J ends were trimmed by 2 bases and 0 bases, with 7 bases remaining between them. This CDR3 has 15 amino acids. CDR3 sequence: CAISERESNTGELFF. CDR3 in DNA: TGTGCCATCAGTGAGCGGGAGTCGAACACCGGGGAGCTGTTTTTT.

V and J are TRBV11-2 and TRBJ2-7; unclear D gene. Germline V gives CDR1 SGHAT, CDR2 FQNNGV. V dropped 5 bases and J dropped 4 bases, with 9 bases sitting between them. The CDR3 is 12 residues long. The CDR3 DNA reads TGTGCCAGCAGCCCAACCCTTTACGAGCAGTACTTC. Encoded protein: CASSPTLYEQYF.

The V gene is TRBV28, the J gene TRBJ2-1; 8 nucleotides agree with TRBD2. This CDR3 region has 14 residues. Germline values: CDR1 MDHEN, CDR2 SYDVKM. J lost 3 bases, V lost 6 bases, and 4 bases had no gene match. The CDR3 is CASRISGIYNEQFF. DNA of the CDR3: TGTGCCAGCAGGATTAGCGGGATCTACAATGAGCAGTTCTTC.

Here the CDR3 DNA reads TGTGCCAGCAGCCCTCGGGACAGCTATGGCTACACCTTC. Translation gives CASSPRDSYGYTF. V is TRBV3-1 (or the pseudogene TRBV3-2) and J is TRBJ1-2, with 7 bases identical to TRBD1. The germline V gene has CDR1 LGHDT and CDR2 YNNKEL (reference sequence). J was trimmed by 4 bases and V by 4 bases; bases with no gene match: 3. There are 13 residues in the CDR3.

The chain carries TRBV29-1 and TRBJ1-2; no definite D call. This CDR3 is 15 amino acids long. Germline lookup yields CDR1 SQVTM and CDR2 ANQGSEA. The CDR3 coding sequence is TGCAGTTTCCAATTCGGTGGAAGTGCTAACTATGGCTACACCTTC. Protein product: CSFQFGGSANYGYTF.

The rearrangement joins TRBV7-2 to TRBJ1-3; no definite D call. CDR1 is SGHTA, CDR2 FQGNSA, per germline. The length of the CDR3 is 15 residues. The V gene lost 4 bases and the J gene lost 4 bases, with 14 bases spanning the gap. The CDR3 here is CASSSGSGLGNTIYF. CDR3 bases: TGTGCCAGCAGCTCGGGATCAGGACTCGGAAACACCATATATTTT.

This clone was observed a single time. The chain combines TRBV7-2 with TRBJ2-7; TRBD2 matches 14 bases. This CDR3 spans 15 amino acids. Germline V gives CDR1 SGHTA, CDR2 FQGNSA. Trimming cost V 6 bases and J 5 bases; bases outside gene matches: 6. For the CDR3, the DNA is TGTGCCAGCAGGATTGGACTAGCGGGAGGCGACGAGCAGTACTTC. It encodes CASRIGLAGGDEQYF.

This sequence joins TRBV24-1 and TRBJ2-5; D not certain. V lost 1 base, J lost 2 bases, and 10 bases lay in between. Germline V gene data show CDR1 as KGHDR and CDR2 as SFDVKD. CDR3 length: 15 residues. The DNA of the CDR3 is TGTGCCACCAGTGATTTTCGGGTTGGGCAAGAGACCCAGTACTTC. Translation gives CATSDFRVGQETQYF.

The chain recombines TRBV7-2 with TRBJ2-7; perhaps TRBD1 as D (7 bases). V lost 3 bases to trimming and J lost 3 bases, with 15 bases between them. Germline lookup yields CDR1 SGHTA and CDR2 FQGNSA. The CDR3 length is 15 residues. The CDR3 DNA is TGTGCCAGCAGCTTTTCAGGGGGGCGAGACTACGAGCAGTACTTC. Amino acids: CASSFSGGRDYEQYF. The full variable domain, rest sourced from reference TRBV7-2 and TRBJ2-7, is GAGVSQSPSNKVTEKGKDVELRCDPISGHTALYWYRQSLGQGLEFLIYFQGNSAPDKSGLPSDRFSAERTGGSVSTLTIQRTQQEDSAVYLCASSFSGGRDYEQYFGPGTRLTVT.

The rearrangement links TRBV6-5 to TRBJ2-7; D call uncertain. The length of the CDR3 is 14 residues. Germline lookup yields CDR1 MNHEY and CDR2 SVGAGI. V gave up 0 bases and J gave up 5 bases, with 11 bases separating them. The CDR3 spells CASSYSPQANEQYF. The CDR3 coding sequence is TGTGCCAGCAGTTACTCTCCCCAGGCCAACGAGCAGTACTTC.

The rearrangement joins TRBV11-1 to TRBJ1-3; possibly TRBD1 for D (5 bases). CDR1 SGHAT and CDR2 FQDESV come from the germline V gene (reference sequence). V lost 5 bases and J 0 bases, leaving 8 bases between the germline ends. CDR3 size: 14 residues. The CDR3 DNA sequence: TGTGCCAGCAGCCTCGGACACTCTGGAAACACCATATATTTT. This encodes CASSLGHSGNTIYF.

The rearrangement links TRBV28 to TRBJ2-7; perhaps TRBD1 as D (5 bases). The CDR3 has 13 amino acids. V shed 3 bases and J shed 3 bases, with 9 bases lying between them. From germline, CDR1 is MDHEN and CDR2 SYDVKM. Here the CDR3 reads CASSFLQGYEQYF. CDR3 sequence (DNA): TGTGCCAGCAGTTTCCTCCAGGGCTACGAGCAGTACTTC.

A single count supports this clone. The chain uses TRBV5-1 and TRBJ2-1, with 9 bases aligning to TRBD2. Trimming removed 4 bases from V and 6 bases from J; junction bases left unmatched: 8. The germline V gene has CDR1 SGHRS and CDR2 YFSETQ. The CDR3 has 15 residues. In DNA form, the CDR3 reads TGCGCCAGCAGCCTATTTGCGGGGGGGCTCAATGAGCAGTTCTTC. Translated, it gives CASSLFAGGLNEQFF.

CDR3 sequence (DNA): TGTGCCAGCACCCTCCGCGTCGGGGCAGGCGAAAAACTGTTTTTT. It specifies CASTLRVGAGEKLFF. The chain uses TRBV3-1 (or the pseudogene TRBV3-2) and TRBJ1-4; weak D call: TRBD1 (5 bases). Germline CDR1 reads LGHDT; CDR2 reads YNNKEL (reference sequence). The CDR3 runs to 15 residues. Trimming took off 7 bases at V and 8 bases at J, with 20 bases between the two ends.

The genes are TRBV6-5 and TRBJ2-7, with D perhaps being TRBD1 or TRBD2 (5 bases each). Germline-derived CDR1 and CDR2 are MNHEY and SVGAGI. With 6 bases removed from V and 3 bases from J, the gap between germline ends came to 12 bases. This CDR3 spans 13 amino acids. The CDR3 nucleotides read TGTGCCAGCAGACGCCGGGACGACTACGAGCAGTACTTC. Translated: CASRRRDDYEQYF.

V usage is TRBV5-1 and J usage is TRBJ2-3; D ambiguous. V lost 0 bases, J lost 14 bases, and 13 bases lay in between. Germline assignment: CDR1 SGHRS and CDR2 YFSETQ. The CDR3 contains 12 residues. CDR3 region: CASSLERQTLYF. The CDR3 DNA sequence: TGCGCCAGCAGCTTGGAACGGCAGACCCTGTATTTT.

The CDR3 DNA is TGTGCCAGCAGTCTAGCGGGAGGGCGGGATGAGCAGTTCTTC. Translating it yields CASSLAGGRDEQFF. The chain carries TRBV6-6 and TRBJ2-1; 12 bases fit TRBD2. From germline, CDR1 is MNHNY and CDR2 SVGAGI (reference sequence). This CDR3 contains 14 residues. V shed 5 bases, J shed 8 bases, and the junction held 4 bases outside the gene matches.

This rearrangement joins TRBV3-1 (or the pseudogene TRBV3-2) to TRBJ2-1, with TRBD2 identical over 7 bases. Germline CDR1 LGHDT, CDR2 YNNKEL (reference sequence). This CDR3 is 13 amino acids long. Trimming cost V 6 bases and J 6 bases; bases outside gene matches: 5. CDR3 amino acids: CASRPSGINEQFF. For the CDR3, the DNA is TGTGCCAGCAGGCCTAGCGGCATCAATGAGCAGTTCTTC.

The chain combines TRBV11-3 with TRBJ2-1; D possibly corresponds to TRBD2 (6 bases). CDR3 length: 15 amino acids. Germline assignment: CDR1 SGHNT and CDR2 YENEEA. Between the trimmed V and J ends, which lost 5 bases and 6 bases, there was a span of 17 bases. The CDR3 DNA sequence: TGTGCCAGCAGCACACACCGTAGCGGAGTCAATGAGCAGTTCTTC. It yields the protein CASSTHRSGVNEQFF.

V is TRBV7-2 and J is TRBJ2-1, with TRBD2 matching over 8 bases. V shed 9 bases and J 4 bases; nucleotides not matched to a gene: 11. Looked up from germline, CDR1 is SGHTA and CDR2 is FQGNSA. The CDR3 consists of 15 residues. Here the CDR3 reads CASRSSLADYNEQFF. The CDR3 DNA sequence: TGTGCCAGTAGAAGTTCACTAGCGGATTACAATGAGCAGTTCTTC.